This T cell receptor beta chain is drawn from a study of identical twins. On this clonotype itself: Its antigen is not known.

Findings of the study overall: Fewer insertions characterized abundant cord blood beta clonotypes, whereas memory repertoires showed none.

The CDR3 loop spans 12 amino acids. The germline gives CDR1 ENHRY, CDR2 SYGVKD. The V end lost 8 bases, the J end lost 3 bases, and 7 bases lay between the germline ends. TCRdb itself ran the 5' RACE reads through MiXCR, one entry per CDR3 protein. The table shows roughly 770,000 distinct CDR3 sequences, with about 20% occurring only once. This sample was shared with a second study, whose subject was T cells expressing NK-cell markers. From that second work: Cells sorted as CD3+CD56+NKG2C+, CD3+CD56+NKG2C- and CD3+CD56-NKG2C+ T cells supplied the TCR beta repertoires.

The chain is built from TRBV10-3 and TRBJ2-2; D remains unclear. Material for sequencing was PBMCs. This clonotype originated in a woman aged 18-29 years in good health. The CDR3: CAIRLYTGELFF. The CDR3 DNA reads TGTGCCATCCGACTGTACACCGGGGAGCTGTTTTTT.